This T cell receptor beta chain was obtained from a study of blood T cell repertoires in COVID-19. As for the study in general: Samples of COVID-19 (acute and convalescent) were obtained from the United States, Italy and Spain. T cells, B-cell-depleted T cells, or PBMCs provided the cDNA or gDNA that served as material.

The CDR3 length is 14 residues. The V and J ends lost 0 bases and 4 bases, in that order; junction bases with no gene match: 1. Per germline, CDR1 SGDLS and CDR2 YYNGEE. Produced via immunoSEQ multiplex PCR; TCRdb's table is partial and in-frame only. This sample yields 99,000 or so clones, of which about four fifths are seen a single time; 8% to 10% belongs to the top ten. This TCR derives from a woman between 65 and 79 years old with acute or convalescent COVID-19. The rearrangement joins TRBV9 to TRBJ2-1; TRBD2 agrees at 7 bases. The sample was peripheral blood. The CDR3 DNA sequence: TGTGCCAGCAGCGTAGCTAGCGGTTACAATGAGCAGTTCTTC. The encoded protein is CASSVASGYNEQFF.